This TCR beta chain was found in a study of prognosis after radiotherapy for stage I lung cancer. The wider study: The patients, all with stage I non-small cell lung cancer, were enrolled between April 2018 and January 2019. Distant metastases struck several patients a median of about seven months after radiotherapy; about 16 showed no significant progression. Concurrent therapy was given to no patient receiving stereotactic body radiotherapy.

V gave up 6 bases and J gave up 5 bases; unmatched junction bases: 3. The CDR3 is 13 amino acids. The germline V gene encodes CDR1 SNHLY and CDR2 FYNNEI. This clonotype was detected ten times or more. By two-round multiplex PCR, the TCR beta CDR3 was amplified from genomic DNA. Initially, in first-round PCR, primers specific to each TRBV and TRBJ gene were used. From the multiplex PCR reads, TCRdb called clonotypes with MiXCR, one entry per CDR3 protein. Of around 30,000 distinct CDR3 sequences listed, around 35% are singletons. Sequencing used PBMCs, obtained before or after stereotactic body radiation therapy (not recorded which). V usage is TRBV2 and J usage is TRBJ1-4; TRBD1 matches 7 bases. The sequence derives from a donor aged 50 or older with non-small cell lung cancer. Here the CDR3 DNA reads TGTGCCAGCAGACGGGACAGCAATGAAAAACTGTTTTTT. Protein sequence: CASRRDSNEKLFF.